The 8 T cell receptor beta chains below come from one sample, sequenced in a study of cytotoxic CD8 clonotypes in ibrutinib-treated CLL. TCRdb keeps only in-frame clones here, not all; method: immunoSEQ multiplex PCR. This table holds about 150,000 clones, 79% found once. Sample: PBMCs, taken after 12 months of ibrutinib treatment. The receptors come from a human donor with chronic lymphocytic leukemia.

The genes are TRBV6-4 and TRBJ1-1; 8 bases align to TRBD1. In germline, CDR1 is MRHNA, CDR2 SNTAGT. The CDR3 consists of 14 residues. The V and J ends lost 6 bases and 2 bases, in that order; junction bases with no gene match: 5. The CDR3 DNA sequence: TGTGCCAGCAGGACGGGACAGGCAAACACTGAAGCTTTCTTT. The encoded protein is CASRTGQANTEAFF.

This chain joins TRBV30 and TRBJ2-7, with TRBD2 as a possible D gene (5 bases). Germline loops: CDR1 GTSNPN, CDR2 SVGIG (reference sequence). The length of the CDR3 is 14 residues. The V and J ends lost 3 bases and 1 base respectively, with 13 bases between them. CDR3 region: CAWSSDFNSYEQYF. The CDR3 coding sequence is TGTGCCTGGAGCTCGGACTTTAATTCCTACGAGCAGTACTTC.

The gene calls are TRBV7-8 and TRBJ1-3; 7 bases are shared with TRBD1. The CDR3 has 15 amino acids. The trim removed 4 bases at V and 2 bases at J, leaving 5 bases unmatched. From germline, CDR1 is SGHVS and CDR2 FQNEAQ. In DNA form, the CDR3 reads TGTGCCAGCAGCTACCCCGGGACAGCTGGAAACACCATATATTTT. Its translation is CASSYPGTAGNTIYF.

This clone showed up just a few times. V gene TRBV5-5 combines with J gene TRBJ1-2; 7 nucleotides align to TRBD1. This CDR3 comprises 17 residues. After removal of 2 bases from V and 1 base from J, the junction contained 11 bases not matched to a gene. Germline-derived CDR1 and CDR2 are SGHKS and YYEKEE (reference sequence). The DNA of the CDR3 is TGTGCCAGCAGCTTAGAACCGGGACAGACTCGTAACTATGGCTACACCTTC. This encodes CASSLEPGQTRNYGYTF. Full variable domain (outside the CDR3, taken from reference TRBV5-5 and TRBJ1-2): DAGVTQSPTHLIKTRGQQVTLRCSPISGHKSVSWYQQVLGQGPQFIFQYYEKEERGRGNFPDRFSARQFPNYSSELNVNALLLGDSALYLCASSLEPGQTRNYGYTFGSGTRLTVV.

V is TRBV11-2 and J is TRBJ2-3; D gene ambiguous. The V end lost 0 bases, the J end lost 8 bases, and 3 bases lay between the germline ends. This CDR3 comprises 11 residues. Germline values: CDR1 SGHAT, CDR2 FQNNGV. The CDR3 loop reads CASSLDVTQYF. The CDR3, as DNA: TGTGCCAGCAGCTTAGACGTTACGCAGTATTTT.

This clone was detected only once. The chain employs TRBV28 and TRBJ2-1, with D unresolved. The CDR3 runs 15 residues. Trimming took 1 base from V and 5 from J, leaving 12 bases between them. Germline CDR1 is MDHEN and CDR2 is SYDVKM. CDR3 in amino acids: CASSLFGRWNNEQFF. The CDR3 coding sequence is TGTGCCAGCAGTTTATTTGGACGGTGGAACAATGAGCAGTTCTTC.

This clone was found once. One end of the junction varies from germline; a read error may be responsible. The V and J genes are TRBV7-7 and TRBJ2-1; D call uncertain. CDR3 length: 13 amino acids. The germline CDR1 and CDR2 sequences are SSHAT and FNYEAQ (reference sequence). The CDR3 spells CASSLGLHNEQFF. The CDR3 DNA follows: TGTGCTAGCAGCTTAGGTCTACACAATGAGCAGTTCTTC.

This chain links TRBV5-5 with TRBJ2-3; a possible D gene is TRBD2 (5 bases). V shed 4 bases and J shed 2 bases, with 14 bases lying between them. CDR1 SGHKS and CDR2 YYEKEE come from the germline V gene (reference sequence). The CDR3 contains 15 residues. The CDR3 DNA is TGTGCCAGCAGCGCCAACGGACTGGACACAGATACGCAGTATTTT. Translating gives CASSANGLDTDTQYF.